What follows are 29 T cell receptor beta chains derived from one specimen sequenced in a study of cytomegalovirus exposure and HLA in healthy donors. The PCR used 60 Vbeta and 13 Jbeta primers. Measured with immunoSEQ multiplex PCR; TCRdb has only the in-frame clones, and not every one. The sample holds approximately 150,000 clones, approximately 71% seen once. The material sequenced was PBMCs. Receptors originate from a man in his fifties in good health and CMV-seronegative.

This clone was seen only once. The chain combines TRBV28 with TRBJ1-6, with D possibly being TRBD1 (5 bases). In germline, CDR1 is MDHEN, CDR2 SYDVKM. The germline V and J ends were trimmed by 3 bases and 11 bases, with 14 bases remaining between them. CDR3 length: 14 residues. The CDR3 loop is CASSFGSGKAPLHF. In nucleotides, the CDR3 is TGTGCCAGCAGTTTCGGGTCAGGGAAGGCACCCCTCCACTTT.

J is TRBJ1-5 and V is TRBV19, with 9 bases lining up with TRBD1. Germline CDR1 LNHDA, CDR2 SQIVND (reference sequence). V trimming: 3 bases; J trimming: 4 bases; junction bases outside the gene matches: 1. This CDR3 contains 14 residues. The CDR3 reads CASSMTGGNQPQHF. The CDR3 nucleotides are TGTGCCAGTAGTATGACAGGGGGAAATCAGCCCCAGCATTTT. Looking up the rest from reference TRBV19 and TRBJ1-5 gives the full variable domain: DGGITQSPKYLFRKEGQNVTLSCEQNLNHDAMYWYRQDPGQGLRLIYYSQIVNDFQKGDIAEGYSVSREKKESFPLTVTSAQKNPTAFYLCASSMTGGNQPQHFGDGTRLSIL.

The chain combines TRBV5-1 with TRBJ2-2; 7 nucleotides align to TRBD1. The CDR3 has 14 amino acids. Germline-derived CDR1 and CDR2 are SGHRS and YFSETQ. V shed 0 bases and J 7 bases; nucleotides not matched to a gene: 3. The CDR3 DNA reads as TGCGCCAGCAGCTTGGAGGGGGCGAACGGGGAGCTGTTTTTT. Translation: CASSLEGANGELFF.

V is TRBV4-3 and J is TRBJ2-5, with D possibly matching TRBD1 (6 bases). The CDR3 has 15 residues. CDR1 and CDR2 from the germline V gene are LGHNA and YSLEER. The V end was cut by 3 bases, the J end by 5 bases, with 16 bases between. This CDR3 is CASSQDDRPLETQYF. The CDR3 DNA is TGCGCCAGCAGCCAGGACGACAGGCCCCTGGAGACCCAGTACTTC.

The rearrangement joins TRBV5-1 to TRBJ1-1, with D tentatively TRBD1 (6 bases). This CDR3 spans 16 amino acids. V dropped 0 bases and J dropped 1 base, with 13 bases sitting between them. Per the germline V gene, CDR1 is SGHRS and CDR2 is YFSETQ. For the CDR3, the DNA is TGCGCCAGCAGCTTGGAGCCGGCAGGGGCGAACACTGAAGCTTTCTTT. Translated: CASSLEPAGANTEAFF. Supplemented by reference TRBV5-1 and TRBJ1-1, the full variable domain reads KAGVTQTPRYLIKTRGQQVTLSCSPISGHRSVSWYQQTPGQGLQFLFEYFSETQRNKGNFPGRFSGRQFSNSRSEMNVSTLELGDSALYLCASSLEPAGANTEAFFGQGTRLTVV.

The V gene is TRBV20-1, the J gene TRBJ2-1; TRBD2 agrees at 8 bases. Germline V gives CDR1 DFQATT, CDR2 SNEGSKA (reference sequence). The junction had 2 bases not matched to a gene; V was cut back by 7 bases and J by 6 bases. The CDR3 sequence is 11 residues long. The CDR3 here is CSVAGGNEQFF. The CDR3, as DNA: TGCAGTGTGGCGGGGGGCAATGAGCAGTTCTTC.

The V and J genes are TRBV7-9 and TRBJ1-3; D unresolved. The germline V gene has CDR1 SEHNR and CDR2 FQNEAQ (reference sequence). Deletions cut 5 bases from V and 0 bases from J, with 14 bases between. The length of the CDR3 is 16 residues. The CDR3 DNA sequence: TGTGCCAGCAGCCTCAACGGGGAAGTCTCTGGAAACACCATATATTTT. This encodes CASSLNGEVSGNTIYF.

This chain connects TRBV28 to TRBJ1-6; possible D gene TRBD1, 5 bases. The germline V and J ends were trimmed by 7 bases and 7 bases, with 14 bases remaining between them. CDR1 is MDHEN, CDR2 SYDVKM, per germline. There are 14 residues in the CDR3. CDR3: CASKVGHVNSPLHF. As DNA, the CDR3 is TGTGCCAGCAAGGTGGGGCACGTAAATTCACCCCTCCACTTT.

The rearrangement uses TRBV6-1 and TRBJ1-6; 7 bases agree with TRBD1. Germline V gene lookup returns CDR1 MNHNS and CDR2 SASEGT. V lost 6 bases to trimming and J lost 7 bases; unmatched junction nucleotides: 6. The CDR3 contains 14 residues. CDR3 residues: CASRTGTENSPLHF. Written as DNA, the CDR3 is TGTGCCAGCAGAACCGGGACAGAAAATTCACCCCTCCACTTT.

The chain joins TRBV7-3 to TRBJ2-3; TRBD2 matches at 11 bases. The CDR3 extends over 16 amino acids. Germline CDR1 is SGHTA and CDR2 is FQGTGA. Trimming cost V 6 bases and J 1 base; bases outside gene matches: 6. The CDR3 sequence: CASSPRTSGRTDTQYF. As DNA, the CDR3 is TGTGCCAGCAGTCCACGGACTAGCGGGCGCACAGATACGCAGTATTTT.

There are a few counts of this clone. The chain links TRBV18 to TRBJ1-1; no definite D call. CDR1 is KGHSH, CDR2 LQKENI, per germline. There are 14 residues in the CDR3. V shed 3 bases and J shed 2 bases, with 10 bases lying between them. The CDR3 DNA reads TGTGCCAGCTCACCTCCCCCGGGTAACACTGAAGCTTTCTTT. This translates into CASSPPPGNTEAFF.

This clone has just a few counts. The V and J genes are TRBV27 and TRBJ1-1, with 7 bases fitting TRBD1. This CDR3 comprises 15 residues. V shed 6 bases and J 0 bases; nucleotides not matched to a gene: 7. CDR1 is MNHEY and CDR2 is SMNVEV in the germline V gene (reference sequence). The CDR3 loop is CASRQGTWMNTEAFF. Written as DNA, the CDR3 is TGTGCCAGCAGACAGGGGACGTGGATGAACACTGAAGCTTTCTTT.

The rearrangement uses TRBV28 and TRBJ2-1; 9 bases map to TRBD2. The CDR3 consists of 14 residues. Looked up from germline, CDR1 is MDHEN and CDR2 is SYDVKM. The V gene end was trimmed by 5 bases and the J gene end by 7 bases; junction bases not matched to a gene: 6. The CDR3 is CASSPRGGANEQFF. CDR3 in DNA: TGTGCCAGCAGTCCGCGGGGGGGTGCGAATGAGCAGTTCTTC.

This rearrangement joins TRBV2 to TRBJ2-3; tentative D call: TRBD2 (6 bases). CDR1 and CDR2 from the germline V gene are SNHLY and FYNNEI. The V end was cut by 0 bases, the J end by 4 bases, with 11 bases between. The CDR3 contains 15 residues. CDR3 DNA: TGTGCCAGCAGTGAAGCAACTAGCCCGCCAGATACGCAGTATTTT. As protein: CASSEATSPPDTQYF.

The DNA of the CDR3 is TGTGCCAGCTCAGCTCAGGGGACTGGGGCCAACGTCCTGACTTTC. Translated: CASSAQGTGANVLTF. The chain couples TRBV18 to TRBJ2-6; tentative D call: TRBD1 (6 bases). CDR3 length: 15 amino acids. Germline loops: CDR1 KGHSH, CDR2 LQKENI. V lost 5 bases to trimming and J lost 2 bases, with 10 bases between them. The entire variable domain, with the rest obtained from reference TRBV18 and TRBJ2-6, is as follows: NAGVMQNPRHLVRRRGQEARLRCSPMKGHSHVYWYRQLPEEGLKFMVYLQKENIIDESGMPKERFSAEFPKEGPSILRIQQVVRGDSAAYFCASSAQGTGANVLTFGAGSRLTVL.

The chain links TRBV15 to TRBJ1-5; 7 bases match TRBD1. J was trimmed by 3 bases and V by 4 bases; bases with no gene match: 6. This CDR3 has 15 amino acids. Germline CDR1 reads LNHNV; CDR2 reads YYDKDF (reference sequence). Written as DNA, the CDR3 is TGTGCCACCAGCATAAAACAGGGGTACAATCAGCCCCAGCATTTT. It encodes CATSIKQGYNQPQHF. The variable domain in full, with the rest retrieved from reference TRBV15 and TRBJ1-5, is DAMVIQNPRYQVTQFGKPVTLSCSQTLNHNVMYWYQQKSSQAPKLLFHYYDKDFNNEADTPDNFQSRRPNTSFCFLDIRSPGLGDTAMYLCATSIKQGYNQPQHFGDGTRLSIL.

CDR3 nucleotides: TGTGCCAGCAGTTTACCGAGTGACAGAAGAAATTCACCCCTCCACTTT. It specifies CASSLPSDRRNSPLHF. The V and J genes are TRBV11-3 and TRBJ1-6; possibly TRBD1 for D (5 bases). The length of the CDR3 is 16 residues. Trimming shortened V by 6 bases and J by 7 bases, and 19 bases separated the two germline ends. Germline V lookup: CDR1 SGHNT, CDR2 YENEEA.

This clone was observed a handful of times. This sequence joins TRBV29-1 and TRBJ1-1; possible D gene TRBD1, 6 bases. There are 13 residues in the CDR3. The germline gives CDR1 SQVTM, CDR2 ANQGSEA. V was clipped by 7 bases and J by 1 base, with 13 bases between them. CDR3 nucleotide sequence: TGCAGCGGCCGCACACAGGGGAACACTGAAGCTTTCTTT. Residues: CSGRTQGNTEAFF.

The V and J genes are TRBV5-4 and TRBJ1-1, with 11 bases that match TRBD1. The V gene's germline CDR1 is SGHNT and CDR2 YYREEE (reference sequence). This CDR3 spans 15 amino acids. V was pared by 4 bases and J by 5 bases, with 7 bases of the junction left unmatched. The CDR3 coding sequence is TGTGCCAGCAGCCCCGGACAGGGGGCTTCTACTGAAGCTTTCTTT. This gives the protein CASSPGQGASTEAFF. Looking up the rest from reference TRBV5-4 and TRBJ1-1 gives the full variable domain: ETGVTQSPTHLIKTRGQQVTLRCSSQSGHNTVSWYQQALGQGPQFIFQYYREEENGRGNFPPRFSGLQFPNYSSELNVNALELDDSALYLCASSPGQGASTEAFFGQGTRLTVV.

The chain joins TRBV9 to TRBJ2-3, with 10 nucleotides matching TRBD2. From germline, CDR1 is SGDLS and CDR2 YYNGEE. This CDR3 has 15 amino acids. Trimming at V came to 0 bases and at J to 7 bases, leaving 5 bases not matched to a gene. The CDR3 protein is CASSVGGTSANTQYF. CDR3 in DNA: TGTGCCAGCAGCGTAGGGGGGACTAGCGCTAATACGCAGTATTTT.

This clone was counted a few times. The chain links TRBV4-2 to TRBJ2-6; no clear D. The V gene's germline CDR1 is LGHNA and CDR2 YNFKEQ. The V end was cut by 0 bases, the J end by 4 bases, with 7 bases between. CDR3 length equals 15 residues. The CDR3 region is CASSQDRSGANVLTF. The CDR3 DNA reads TGTGCCAGCAGCCAAGACAGATCGGGGGCCAACGTCCTGACTTTC.

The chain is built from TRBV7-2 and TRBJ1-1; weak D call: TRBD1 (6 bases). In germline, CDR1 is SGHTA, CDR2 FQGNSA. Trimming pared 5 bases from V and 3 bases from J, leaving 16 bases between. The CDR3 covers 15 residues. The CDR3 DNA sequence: TGTGCCAGCAGCCAAGGTAGGGGGGGAGACACTGAAGCTTTCTTT. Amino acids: CASSQGRGGDTEAFF.

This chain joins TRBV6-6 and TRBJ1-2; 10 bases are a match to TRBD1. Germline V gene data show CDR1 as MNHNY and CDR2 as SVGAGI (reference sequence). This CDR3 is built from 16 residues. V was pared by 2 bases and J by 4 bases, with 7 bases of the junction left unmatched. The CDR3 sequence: CASSYPGTGDGYGYTF. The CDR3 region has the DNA TGTGCCAGCAGTTACCCTGGGACAGGGGATGGCTATGGCTACACCTTC.

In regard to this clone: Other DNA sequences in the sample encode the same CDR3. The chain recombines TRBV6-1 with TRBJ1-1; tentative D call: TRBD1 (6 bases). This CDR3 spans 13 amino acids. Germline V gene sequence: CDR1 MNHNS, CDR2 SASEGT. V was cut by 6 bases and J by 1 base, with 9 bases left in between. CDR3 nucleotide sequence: TGTGCCAGCAGAAAGGACAGGAACACTGAAGCTTTCTTT. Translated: CASRKDRNTEAFF.

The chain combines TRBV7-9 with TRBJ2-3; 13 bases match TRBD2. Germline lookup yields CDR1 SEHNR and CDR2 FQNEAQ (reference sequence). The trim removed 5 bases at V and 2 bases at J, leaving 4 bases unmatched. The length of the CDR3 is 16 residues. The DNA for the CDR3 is TGTGCCAGCAGCCTGGGACTAGCGGGGCTCACAGATACGCAGTATTTT. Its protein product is CASSLGLAGLTDTQYF. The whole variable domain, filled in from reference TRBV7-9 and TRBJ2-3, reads DTGVSQNPRHKITKRGQNVTFRCDPISEHNRLYWYRQTLGQGPEFLTYFQNEAQLEKSRLLSDRFSAERPKGSFSTLEIQRTEQGDSAMYLCASSLGLAGLTDTQYFGPGTRLTVL.

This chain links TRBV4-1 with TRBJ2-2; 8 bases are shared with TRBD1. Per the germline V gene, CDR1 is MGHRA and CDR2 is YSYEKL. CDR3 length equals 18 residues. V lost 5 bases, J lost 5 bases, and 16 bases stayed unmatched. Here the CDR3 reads CASSDSFGQGLMTGELFF. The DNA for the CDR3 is TGCGCCAGCAGCGACAGTTTCGGACAGGGATTGATGACCGGGGAGCTGTTTTTT.

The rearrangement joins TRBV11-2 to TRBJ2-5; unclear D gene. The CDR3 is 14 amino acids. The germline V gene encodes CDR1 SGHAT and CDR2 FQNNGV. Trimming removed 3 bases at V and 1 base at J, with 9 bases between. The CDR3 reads CASSFFNIQETQYF. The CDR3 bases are TGTGCCAGCAGCTTCTTCAACATCCAAGAGACCCAGTACTTC.

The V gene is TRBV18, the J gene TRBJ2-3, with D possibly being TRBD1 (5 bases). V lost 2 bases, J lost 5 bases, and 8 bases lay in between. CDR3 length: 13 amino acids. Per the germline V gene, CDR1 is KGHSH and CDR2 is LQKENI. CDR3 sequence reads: CASSPSQGDTQYF. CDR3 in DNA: TGTGCCAGCTCACCATCCCAGGGAGATACGCAGTATTTT.

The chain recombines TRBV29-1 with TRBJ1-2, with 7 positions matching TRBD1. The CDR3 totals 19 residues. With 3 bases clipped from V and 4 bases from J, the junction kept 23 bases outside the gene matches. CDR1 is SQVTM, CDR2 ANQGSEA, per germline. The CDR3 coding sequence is TGCAGCGTTGATAACAGCCAAACCCAAACAGGGGTTCCTTTCTATGGCTACACCTTC. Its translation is CSVDNSQTQTGVPFYGYTF.